This note documents a single T cell receptor (beta chain) sequence. This CDR3 contains 16 residues. J was trimmed by 3 bases and V by 4 bases; bases with no gene match: 9. From germline, CDR1 is SGHRS and CDR2 YFSETQ. This sample is drawn from a study of blood T cell repertoires in COVID-19. Study background: Sample material is recorded as cDNA or gDNA derived from T cells, B-cell-depleted T cells, or PBMCs.

Original processing methods: Amplified reference gene primers provided the basis for estimating nucleated cell counts. TCRdb's table, derived via immunoSEQ multiplex PCR, lists solely in-frame clones and lacks some. The V and J calls and clone size come from that table; D and trimming were worked out from the DNA. This sample has 450,000 or so clones, with roughly 88% found just once. Those enrolled, adults aged roughly 18 to 89 years, came from around 25 US areas. Sample: PBMCs or T cells enriched from blood (not recorded which). This chain links TRBV5-1 with TRBJ1-4; 7 bases line up with TRBD1. The receptor was derived from a man aged 18 to 29 who had recovered from COVID-19. The CDR3: CASSPGDRDANEKLFF. The CDR3, as DNA: TGCGCCAGCAGCCCAGGAGACAGGGATGCTAATGAAAAACTGTTTTTT.